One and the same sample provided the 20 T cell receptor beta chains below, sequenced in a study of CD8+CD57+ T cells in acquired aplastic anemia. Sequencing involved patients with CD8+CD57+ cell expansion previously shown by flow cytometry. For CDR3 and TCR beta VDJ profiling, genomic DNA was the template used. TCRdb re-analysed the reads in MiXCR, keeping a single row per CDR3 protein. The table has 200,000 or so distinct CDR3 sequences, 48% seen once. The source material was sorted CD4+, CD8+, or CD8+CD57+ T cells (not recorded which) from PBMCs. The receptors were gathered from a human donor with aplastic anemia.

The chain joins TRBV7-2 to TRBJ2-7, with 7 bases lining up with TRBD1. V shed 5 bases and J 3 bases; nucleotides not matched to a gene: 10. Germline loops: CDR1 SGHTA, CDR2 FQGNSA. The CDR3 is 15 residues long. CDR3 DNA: TGTGCCAGCAGCCGCCCACCAACAGGGGACTACGAGCAGTACTTC. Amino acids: CASSRPPTGDYEQYF.

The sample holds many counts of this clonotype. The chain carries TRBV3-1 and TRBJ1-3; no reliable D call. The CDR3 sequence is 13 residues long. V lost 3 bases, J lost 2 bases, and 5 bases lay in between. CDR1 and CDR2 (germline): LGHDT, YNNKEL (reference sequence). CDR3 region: CASSHGAGNTIYF. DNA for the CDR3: TGTGCCAGCAGCCATGGCGCTGGAAACACCATATATTTT. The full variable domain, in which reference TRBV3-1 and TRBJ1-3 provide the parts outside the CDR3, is DTAVSQTPKYLVTQMGNDKSIKCEQNLGHDTMYWYKQDSKKFLKIMFSYNNKELIINETVPNRFSPKSPDKAHLNLHINSLELGDSAVYFCASSHGAGNTIYFGEGSWLTVV.

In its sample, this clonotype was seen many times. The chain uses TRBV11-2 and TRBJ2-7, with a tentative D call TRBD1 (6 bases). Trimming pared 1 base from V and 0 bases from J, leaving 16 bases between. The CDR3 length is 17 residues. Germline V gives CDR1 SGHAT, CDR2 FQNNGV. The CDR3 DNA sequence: TGTGCCAGCAGCTTAGGACGGACAGTTGGCTTCTCCTACGAGCAGTACTTC. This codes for CASSLGRTVGFSYEQYF.

CDR3 residues: CATTQASGHYSNQPQHF. The CDR3 bases are TGTGCCACCACCCAGGCAAGCGGACATTATAGCAATCAGCCCCAGCATTTT. The chain carries TRBV15 and TRBJ1-5; tentatively, D is TRBD1 (5 bases). CDR1 and CDR2 (germline): LNHNV, YYDKDF (reference sequence). CDR3 size: 17 residues. V was trimmed by 7 bases and J by 0 bases, leaving 19 bases between them. Together with reference TRBV15 and TRBJ1-5, the CDR3 gives the full variable domain: DAMVIQNPRYQVTQFGKPVTLSCSQTLNHNVMYWYQQKSSQAPKLLFHYYDKDFNNEADTPDNFQSRRPNTSFCFLDIRSPGLGDTAMYLCATTQASGHYSNQPQHFGDGTRLSIL.

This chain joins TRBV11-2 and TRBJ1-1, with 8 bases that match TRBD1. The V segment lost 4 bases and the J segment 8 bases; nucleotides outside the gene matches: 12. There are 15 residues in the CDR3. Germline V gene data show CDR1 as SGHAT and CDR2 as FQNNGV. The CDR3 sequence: CASSSGLAGGREAFF. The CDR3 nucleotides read TGTGCCAGCAGCTCGGGCCTGGCAGGGGGCCGAGAAGCTTTCTTT.

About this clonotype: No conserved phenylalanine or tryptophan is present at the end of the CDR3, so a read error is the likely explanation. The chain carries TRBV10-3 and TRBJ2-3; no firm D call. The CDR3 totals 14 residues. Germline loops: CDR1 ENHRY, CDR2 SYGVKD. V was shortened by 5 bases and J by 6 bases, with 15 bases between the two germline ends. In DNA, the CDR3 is TGTGCCATCAGTCCTACATCCGACAATGATACGCAGTATCTT. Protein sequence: CAISPTSDNDTQYL.

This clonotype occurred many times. CDR3 protein: CASKGPYEQYF. In DNA, the CDR3 is TGCGCCAGCAAGGGACCCTACGAGCAGTACTTC. The chain employs TRBV10-1 and TRBJ2-7; either TRBD1 or TRBD2 may supply D (5 bases each). This CDR3 spans 11 amino acids. Trimming stripped 7 bases from V and 2 bases from J, with 6 bases between. Per the germline V gene, CDR1 is WNHNN and CDR2 is SYGVQD (reference sequence).

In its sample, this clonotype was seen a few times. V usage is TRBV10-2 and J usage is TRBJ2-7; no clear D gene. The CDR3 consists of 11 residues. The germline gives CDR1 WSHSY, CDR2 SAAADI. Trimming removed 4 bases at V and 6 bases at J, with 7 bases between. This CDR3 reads CASSATGEQYF. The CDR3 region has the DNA TGCGCCAGCAGTGCGACGGGCGAGCAGTACTTC.

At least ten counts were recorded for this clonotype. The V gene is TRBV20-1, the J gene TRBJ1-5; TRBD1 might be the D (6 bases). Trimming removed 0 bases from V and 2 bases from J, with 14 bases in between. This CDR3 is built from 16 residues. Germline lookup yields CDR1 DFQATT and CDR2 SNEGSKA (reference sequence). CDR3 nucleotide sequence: TGCAGTGCTAGAGAGGTGCCGGGGGCGGGCAATCAGCCCCAGCATTTT. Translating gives CSAREVPGAGNQPQHF.

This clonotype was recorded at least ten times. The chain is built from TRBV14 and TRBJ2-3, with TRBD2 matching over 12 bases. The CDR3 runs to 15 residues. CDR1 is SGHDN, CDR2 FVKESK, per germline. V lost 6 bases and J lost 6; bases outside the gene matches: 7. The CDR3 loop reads CASSLGLAGTDTQYF. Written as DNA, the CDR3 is TGTGCCAGCAGTCTTGGACTAGCGGGAACGGATACGCAGTATTTT.

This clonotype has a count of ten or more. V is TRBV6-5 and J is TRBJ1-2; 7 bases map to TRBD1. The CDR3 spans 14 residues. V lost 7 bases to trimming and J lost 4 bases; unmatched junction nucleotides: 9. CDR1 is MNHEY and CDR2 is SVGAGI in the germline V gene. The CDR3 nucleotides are TGTGCCAGCAAATACCTCGGACAGGTCTATGGCTACACCTTC. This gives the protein CASKYLGQVYGYTF.

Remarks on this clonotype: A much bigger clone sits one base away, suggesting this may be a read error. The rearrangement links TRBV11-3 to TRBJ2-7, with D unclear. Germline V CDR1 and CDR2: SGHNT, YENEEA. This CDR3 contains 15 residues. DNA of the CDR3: TGTGACAGCAGCTTCTCTCTCGAGAAGTTGGACGAGCAGTACTTC. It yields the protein CDSSFSLEKLDEQYF.

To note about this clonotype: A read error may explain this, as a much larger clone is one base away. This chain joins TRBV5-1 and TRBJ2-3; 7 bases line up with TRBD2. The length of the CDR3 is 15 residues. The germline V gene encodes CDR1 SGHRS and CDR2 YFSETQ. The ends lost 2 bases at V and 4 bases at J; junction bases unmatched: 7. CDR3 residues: CASSLRGVGADTQYF. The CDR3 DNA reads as TGCGCCAGCAGCTTACGGGGGGTTGGTGCAGATACGCAGTATTTT.

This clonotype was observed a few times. The CDR3 nucleotides are TGTGCCAGCAGGCGGCTAGCGGAGCCCACAGATACGCAGTATTTT. This encodes CASRRLAEPTDTQYF. The V gene is TRBV2, the J gene TRBJ2-3; 7 bases match TRBD2. Per germline, CDR1 SNHLY and CDR2 FYNNEI. The CDR3 sequence is 15 residues long. J was trimmed by 2 bases and V by 6 bases; bases with no gene match: 8.

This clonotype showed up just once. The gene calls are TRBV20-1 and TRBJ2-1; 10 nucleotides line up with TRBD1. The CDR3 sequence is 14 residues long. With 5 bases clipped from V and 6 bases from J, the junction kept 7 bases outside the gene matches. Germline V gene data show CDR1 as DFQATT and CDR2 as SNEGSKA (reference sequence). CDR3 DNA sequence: TGCAGTGCTTCCCGGGACAGGGGACTCAATGAGCAGTTCTTC. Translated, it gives CSASRDRGLNEQFF.

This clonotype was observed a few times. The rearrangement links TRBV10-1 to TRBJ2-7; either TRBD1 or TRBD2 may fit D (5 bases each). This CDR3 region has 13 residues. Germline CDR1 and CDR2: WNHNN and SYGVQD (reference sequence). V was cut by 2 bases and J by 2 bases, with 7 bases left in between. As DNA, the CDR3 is TGCGCCAGCAGTGAGGGGGGACCCTACGAGCAGTACTTC. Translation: CASSEGGPYEQYF.

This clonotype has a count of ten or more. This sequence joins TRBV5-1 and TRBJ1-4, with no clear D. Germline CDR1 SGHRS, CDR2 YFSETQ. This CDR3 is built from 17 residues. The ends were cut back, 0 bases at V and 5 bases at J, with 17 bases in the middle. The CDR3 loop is CASSLEPMTQLNEKLFF. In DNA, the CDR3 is TGCGCCAGCAGCTTGGAACCGATGACCCAGCTAAATGAAAAACTGTTTTTT.

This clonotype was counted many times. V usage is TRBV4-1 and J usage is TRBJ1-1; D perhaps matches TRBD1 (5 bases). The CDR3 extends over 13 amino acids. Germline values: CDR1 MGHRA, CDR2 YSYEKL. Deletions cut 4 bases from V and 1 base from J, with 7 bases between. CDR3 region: CASSRQTNTEAFF. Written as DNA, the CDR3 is TGCGCCAGCAGCCGACAGACGAACACTGAAGCTTTCTTT.

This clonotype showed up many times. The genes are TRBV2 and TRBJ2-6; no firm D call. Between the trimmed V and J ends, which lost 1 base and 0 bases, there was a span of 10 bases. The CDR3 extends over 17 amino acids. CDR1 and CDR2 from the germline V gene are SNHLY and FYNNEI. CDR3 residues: CASSEDRRFSGANVLTF. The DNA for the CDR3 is TGTGCCAGCAGTGAAGATAGACGGTTCTCTGGGGCCAACGTCCTGACTTTC.

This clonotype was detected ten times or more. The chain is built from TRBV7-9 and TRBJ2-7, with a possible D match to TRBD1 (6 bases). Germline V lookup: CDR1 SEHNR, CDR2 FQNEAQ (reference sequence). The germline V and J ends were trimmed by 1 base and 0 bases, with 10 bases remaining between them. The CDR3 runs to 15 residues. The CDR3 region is CASSLDRANSYEQYF. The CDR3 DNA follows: TGTGCCAGCAGCTTAGACAGGGCTAACTCCTACGAGCAGTACTTC.